The 8 T cell receptor beta chains given below trace back to one sample, sequenced in a study of T cells after posttransplantation cyclophosphamide. Sequenced by immunoSEQ multiplex PCR; TCRdb stores in-frame clones only, minus some. The repertoire consists of about 66,000 clones, with around 93% occurring once and the leading ten covering 2.5% to 3%. Material for sequencing was PBMCs. The receptors stem from a young woman in good health and a related stem cell transplant donor.

The genes are TRBV6-6 and TRBJ2-1, with 9 bases lining up with TRBD1. Germline CDR1 is MNHNY and CDR2 is SVGAGI (reference sequence). The CDR3 spans 14 residues. V shed 5 bases, J shed 6 bases, and the junction held 5 bases outside the gene matches. Here the CDR3 DNA reads TGTGCCAGCAGTCCGGGACAGGGAGGCAATGAGCAGTTCTTC. Residues: CASSPGQGGNEQFF.

The chain links TRBV7-2 to TRBJ2-5; TRBD2 matches at 10 bases. V lost 5 bases and J lost 0; bases outside the gene matches: 3. CDR3 size: 15 residues. Germline V gives CDR1 SGHTA, CDR2 FQGNSA. The CDR3 DNA is TGTGCCAGCAGCCCTAGCGGGGGCTACCAAGAGACCCAGTACTTC. It encodes CASSPSGGYQETQYF.

The V call is TRBV7-9, the J call TRBJ1-1, with D unresolved. V was pared by 5 bases and J by 3 bases, with 22 bases between. The CDR3 sequence is 17 residues long. Germline V CDR1 and CDR2: SEHNR, FQNEAQ (reference sequence). The CDR3 coding sequence is TGTGCCAGCAGCCATCTCCTCCCATTCATCGGGGACACTGAAGCTTTCTTT. Its protein is CASSHLLPFIGDTEAFF. Using reference TRBV7-9 and TRBJ1-1 for the parts outside the CDR3, the full variable domain is DTGVSQNPRHKITKRGQNVTFRCDPISEHNRLYWYRQTLGQGPEFLTYFQNEAQLEKSRLLSDRFSAERPKGSFSTLEIQRTEQGDSAMYLCASSHLLPFIGDTEAFFGQGTRLTVV.

This clone was counted once. The V gene is TRBV5-6, the J gene TRBJ2-5; D perhaps matches TRBD2 (5 bases). Trimming removed 0 bases at V and 5 bases at J, with 14 bases between. CDR3 length: 15 amino acids. The germline gives CDR1 SGHDT, CDR2 YYEEEE. This chain's CDR3 is CASSLATGTGETQYF. The CDR3, as DNA: TGTGCCAGCAGCTTGGCGACGGGAACCGGGGAGACCCAGTACTTC.

The chain employs TRBV14 and TRBJ2-4; 12 bases are shared with TRBD2. V was clipped by 4 bases and J by 11 bases; unmatched bases: 3. Looked up from germline, CDR1 is SGHDN and CDR2 is FVKESK. This CDR3 region has 13 residues. CDR3 bases: TGTGCCAGCAGCCGCAGACTAGCGGGGGTTCAGTACTTC. Amino acid sequence: CASSRRLAGVQYF.

V gene TRBV6-1 combines with J gene TRBJ1-3; no clear D gene. CDR3 length: 15 residues. The V gene's germline CDR1 is MNHNS and CDR2 SASEGT. Trimming removed 0 bases from V and 5 bases from J, with 11 bases in between. The DNA for the CDR3 is TGTGCCAGCAGTGAAGCGACGGCGGGGAGAAACACCATATATTTT. Translation: CASSEATAGRNTIYF.

This clone was detected only once. The chain combines TRBV19 with TRBJ1-5; TRBD1 matches 7 bases. The CDR3 contains 15 residues. Germline V gene data show CDR1 as LNHDA and CDR2 as SQIVND (reference sequence). Germline trimming cut 1 base from V and 5 bases from J; bases unmatched to any gene: 5. CDR3 coding DNA: TGTGCCAGTAGTATAGGGAGGGGGCAATATCAGCCCCAGCATTTT. This gives the protein CASSIGRGQYQPQHF.

This chain connects TRBV7-3 to TRBJ1-1, with 9 positions matching TRBD1. Germline CDR1 SGHTA, CDR2 FQGTGA. The CDR3 has 13 amino acids. The J segment lost 4 bases and the V segment lost 5 bases, leaving 2 bases of the junction unmatched. CDR3 residues: CASSTDRGTEAFF. CDR3 DNA: TGTGCCAGCAGCACGGACAGGGGCACTGAAGCTTTCTTT.